The 25 T cell receptor beta chains below were found in one sample sequenced in a study of shared clonotypes between healthy human individuals. Profiling relied on immunoSEQ multiplex PCR, and the TCRdb table lists in-frame clones only, not all of them. The sample has about 690,000 clones, around 90% seen once. The sample consisted of memory CD8+ T cells from PBMCs. Specified subset: CD45RO+ cells pooled with CCR7-negative TemRA cells. The receptors shown here come from a man aged 18 to 30 in good health. Some clones in this sample may be carry-over from other donors' samples.

As to this clone: This sample also contains other DNA sequences that code for the same CDR3. The V call is TRBV27, the J call TRBJ2-7, with D unresolved. V was pared by 2 bases and J by 0 bases, with 8 bases between. This CDR3 spans 14 amino acids. In germline, CDR1 is MNHEY, CDR2 SMNVEV (reference sequence). The CDR3 here is CASSLGGSSYEQYF. The DNA of the CDR3 is TGTGCCAGCAGTTTAGGCGGAAGCTCCTACGAGCAGTACTTC.

The chain carries TRBV6-5 and TRBJ2-7, with D unclear. Trimming left V 6 bases short and J 3 bases short, with 12 bases between. The V gene's germline CDR1 is MNHEY and CDR2 SVGAGI. The CDR3 spans 13 residues. The CDR3 nucleotides read TGTGCCAGCAGCCTCGGAACCCTCTACGAGCAGTACTTC. Protein sequence: CASSLGTLYEQYF.

A single count supports this clone. The chain is built from TRBV30 and TRBJ2-4; D might be TRBD1 (5 bases). Trimming stripped 0 bases from V and 2 bases from J, with 14 bases between. The CDR3 consists of 16 residues. Per the germline V gene, CDR1 is GTSNPN and CDR2 is SVGIG (reference sequence). CDR3 in amino acids: CAWSVGQGWTKNIQYF. The CDR3 DNA follows: TGTGCCTGGAGTGTAGGCCAGGGTTGGACCAAAAACATTCAGTACTTC.

The chain links TRBV18 to TRBJ2-7, with 8 bases matching TRBD1. Germline CDR1 is KGHSH and CDR2 is LQKENI. The CDR3 length is 13 residues. V dropped 6 bases and J dropped 5; count of bases not matched to a gene: 6. CDR3 loop: CASSQDRVDEQYF. The CDR3 DNA reads as TGTGCCAGCTCTCAGGACAGGGTCGACGAGCAGTACTTC. Based on the CDR3 plus reference TRBV18 and TRBJ2-7, the full variable domain is NAGVMQNPRHLVRRRGQEARLRCSPMKGHSHVYWYRQLPEEGLKFMVYLQKENIIDESGMPKERFSAEFPKEGPSILRIQQVVRGDSAAYFCASSQDRVDEQYFGPGTRLTVT.

V usage is TRBV4-1 and J usage is TRBJ1-3; 7 bases agree with TRBD1. The junction had 5 bases not matched to a gene; V was cut back by 5 bases and J by 4 bases. Per germline, CDR1 MGHRA and CDR2 YSYEKL. The CDR3 is made up of 14 amino acids. The CDR3 loop reads CASSARGLGNTIYF. Written as DNA, the CDR3 is TGCGCCAGCAGCGCCAGGGGGTTAGGAAACACCATATATTTT.

V and J are TRBV19 and TRBJ2-4, with no clear D. The CDR3 is 11 amino acids. With 7 bases removed from V and 12 bases from J, the gap between germline ends came to 13 bases. Germline loops: CDR1 LNHDA, CDR2 SQIVND (reference sequence). CDR3: CASIGDMGQYF. The CDR3 DNA sequence: TGTGCCAGTATCGGTGACATGGGTCAGTACTTC.

The chain recombines TRBV9 with TRBJ2-7, with TRBD2 matching over 10 bases. The CDR3 length is 16 residues. Per germline, CDR1 SGDLS and CDR2 YYNGEE. The J segment lost 7 bases and the V segment lost 2 bases, leaving 12 bases of the junction unmatched. Here the CDR3 DNA reads TGTGCCAGCAGCGTCGCTAGCGGGAGTGGGGTTGAAGAGCAGTACTTC. It is translated as CASSVASGSGVEEQYF. The full variable domain, in which reference TRBV9 and TRBJ2-7 provide the parts outside the CDR3, is DSGVTQTPKHLITATGQRVTLRCSPRSGDLSVYWYQQSLDQGLQFLIQYYNGEERAKGNILERFSAQQFPDLHSELNLSSLELGDSALYFCASSVASGSGVEEQYFGPGTRLTVT.

This CDR3 is CAISEGGTSIFDTQYF. Written as DNA, the CDR3 is TGTGCCATCAGTGAGGGCGGGACTAGCATTTTTGATACGCAGTATTTT. V and J are TRBV10-3 and TRBJ2-3; 9 nucleotides line up with TRBD2. The CDR3 consists of 16 residues. Germline lookup yields CDR1 ENHRY and CDR2 SYGVKD. V lost 2 bases and J lost 6; bases outside the gene matches: 9.

Only a few counts were recorded for this clone. This chain uses TRBV28 with TRBJ1-2; 9 positions match TRBD1. Trimming cost V 2 bases and J 1 base; bases outside gene matches: 8. CDR1 MDHEN and CDR2 SYDVKM come from the germline V gene. This CDR3 contains 17 residues. This CDR3 reads CASSLDRTGAVNYGYTF. The CDR3 DNA reads TGTGCCAGCAGTTTAGACCGGACAGGGGCAGTTAACTATGGCTACACCTTC.

A single count supports this clone. This chain connects TRBV27 to TRBJ2-1; 10 bases match TRBD2. This CDR3 comprises 15 residues. J gave up 8 bases and V 6 bases, and 10 bases lay outside the gene matches. Germline loops: CDR1 MNHEY, CDR2 SMNVEV (reference sequence). The CDR3 region has the DNA TGTGCCAGCAGCACCTTAGCGGGAGGATCCCATGAGCAGTTCTTC. Protein: CASSTLAGGSHEQFF.

This clone has a count of ten or more. The chain uses TRBV7-6 and TRBJ2-7; 9 nucleotides align to TRBD2. Germline assignment: CDR1 SGHVS and CDR2 FNYEAQ. V trimming: 2 bases; J trimming: 5 bases; junction bases outside the gene matches: 7. The CDR3 runs to 15 residues. The CDR3 DNA reads as TGTGCCAGCAGCTTAAGTCTAGCGGGATTCCACGAGCAGTACTTC. Its protein product is CASSLSLAGFHEQYF.

About this clone itself: Other DNA sequences in this specimen translate into the identical CDR3. The chain couples TRBV9 to TRBJ2-1; 7 nucleotides align to TRBD2. Germline V gene lookup returns CDR1 SGDLS and CDR2 YYNGEE. This CDR3 contains 11 residues. Unmatched junction bases numbered 2, after V lost 4 bases and J lost 10 bases. CDR3 nucleotides: TGTGCCAGCAGCCCCGGGGGGGAGCAGTTCTTC. It specifies CASSPGGEQFF. The full variable domain, completed using reference TRBV9 and TRBJ2-1, is DSGVTQTPKHLITATGQRVTLRCSPRSGDLSVYWYQQSLDQGLQFLIQYYNGEERAKGNILERFSAQQFPDLHSELNLSSLELGDSALYFCASSPGGEQFFGPGTRLTVL.

V and J are TRBV27 and TRBJ2-7; TRBD2 is a possible D gene (6 bases). Germline V lookup: CDR1 MNHEY, CDR2 SMNVEV (reference sequence). Trimming removed 2 bases at V and 10 bases at J, with 9 bases between. This CDR3 has 11 residues. This chain's CDR3 is CASSLGGSQYF. CDR3 coding DNA: TGTGCCAGCAGTTTAGGGGGGAGCCAGTACTTC.

This chain joins TRBV14 and TRBJ2-5; 7 bases line up with TRBD1. The trim removed 1 base at V and 5 bases at J, leaving 10 bases unmatched. The CDR3 length is 16 residues. Germline lookup yields CDR1 SGHDN and CDR2 FVKESK. In nucleotides, the CDR3 is TGTGCCAGCAGCCAAGCCCTGACAGGGCCTCGGGAGACCCAGTACTTC. Protein: CASSQALTGPRETQYF.

The CDR3 here is CASSLSGTSGNTIYF. The DNA for the CDR3 is TGTGCCAGCAGCTTAAGTGGGACGAGTGGAAACACCATATATTTT. The chain couples TRBV7-2 to TRBJ1-3, with a possible D match to TRBD1 (5 bases). Deletions cut 2 bases from V and 3 bases from J, with 11 bases between. The CDR3 has 15 residues. Per the germline V gene, CDR1 is SGHTA and CDR2 is FQGNSA.

The rearrangement uses TRBV2 and TRBJ2-7; TRBD1 matches at 7 bases. CDR3 length: 14 residues. Germline V gene sequence: CDR1 SNHLY, CDR2 FYNNEI. The V gene end was trimmed by 4 bases and the J gene end by 5 bases; junction bases not matched to a gene: 8. CDR3 coding DNA: TGTGCCAGCAGTGGACCTCCAGGGGGACACGAGCAGTACTTC. Translated, it gives CASSGPPGGHEQYF.

The CDR3 nucleotides are TGCGCCAGCAGCCAATCGACGGCAGGGGGGACCGAGCAGTACTTC. This sequence encodes CASSQSTAGGTEQYF. V usage is TRBV4-1 and J usage is TRBJ2-7, with a possible D match to TRBD1 (7 bases). The CDR3 runs to 15 residues. Looked up from germline, CDR1 is MGHRA and CDR2 is YSYEKL. Trimming took off 2 bases at V and 6 bases at J, with 17 bases between the two ends.

V and J are TRBV6-1 and TRBJ2-5, with D tentatively TRBD1 (5 bases). Germline assignment: CDR1 MNHNS and CDR2 SASEGT. This CDR3 has 12 amino acids. V was trimmed by 7 bases and J by 2 bases, leaving 8 bases between them. Here the CDR3 DNA reads TGTGCCAGCATGCAGGGACAAGAGACCCAGTACTTC. Protein product: CASMQGQETQYF.

With regard to this clone: Being one base from a much bigger clone, this may be a read error. The same CDR3 can be traced to other DNA sequences in this sample. This rearrangement joins TRBV11-2 to TRBJ2-1; D is undetermined. V dropped 3 bases and J dropped 7 bases, with 7 bases sitting between them. The CDR3 covers 12 residues. CDR1 and CDR2 (germline): SGHAT, FQNNGV. The CDR3 sequence: CASSLVGNEQFF. For the CDR3, the DNA is TGTGCCAGCAGCTTGGTCGGGAATGAGCAGTTCTTC.

This rearrangement joins TRBV2 to TRBJ1-4, with D possibly matching TRBD1 (5 bases). Germline assignment: CDR1 SNHLY and CDR2 FYNNEI. The CDR3 totals 14 residues. Deletions cut 7 bases from V and 4 bases from J, with 13 bases between. CDR3 coding DNA: TGTGCCAGCACTGGGACGGCATTTAATGAAAAACTGTTTTTT. Residues: CASTGTAFNEKLFF.

Only a few counts were recorded for this clone. This rearrangement joins TRBV4-3 to TRBJ2-2; 11 bases map to TRBD2. Unmatched junction bases numbered 5, after V lost 6 bases and J lost 5 bases. The germline V gene encodes CDR1 LGHNA and CDR2 YSLEER. The CDR3 covers 15 residues. CDR3 amino acids: CASSYLAGGTGELFF. DNA of the CDR3: TGCGCCAGCAGTTATTTAGCGGGAGGGACCGGGGAGCTGTTTTTT.

The chain carries TRBV6-1 and TRBJ1-2, with 7 bases lining up with TRBD1. CDR1 and CDR2 from the germline V gene are MNHNS and SASEGT. V was clipped by 6 bases and J by 4 bases; unmatched bases: 8. The CDR3 extends over 14 amino acids. The CDR3 loop reads CASSPVGTAYGYTF. Here the CDR3 DNA reads TGTGCCAGCAGCCCCGTTGGGACAGCCTATGGCTACACCTTC.

V and J are TRBV28 and TRBJ2-3, with D maybe TRBD1 (6 bases). V lost 4 bases and J 2 bases, leaving 13 bases between the germline ends. The CDR3 sequence is 15 residues long. CDR1 and CDR2 from the germline V gene are MDHEN and SYDVKM. The CDR3 protein is CASSSGTTNTDTQYF. In DNA form, the CDR3 reads TGTGCCAGCAGTTCCGGGACAACGAACACAGATACGCAGTATTTT.

CDR3 sequence (DNA): TGTGCCAGCAGCTCAGGGTTTGCTCAGCCCCAGCATTTT. Its translation: CASSSGFAQPQHF. This chain connects TRBV7-6 to TRBJ1-5, with D possibly TRBD1 on 5 matching bases. V was trimmed by 4 bases and J by 6 bases, leaving 10 bases between them. The germline V gene encodes CDR1 SGHVS and CDR2 FNYEAQ. This CDR3 spans 13 amino acids.

The gene calls are TRBV5-1 and TRBJ1-1; 8 nucleotides agree with TRBD1. The CDR3 is made up of 20 amino acids. The V gene end was trimmed by 1 base and the J gene end by 4 bases; junction bases not matched to a gene: 21. The germline V gene encodes CDR1 SGHRS and CDR2 YFSETQ. This chain's CDR3 is CASSLSQGADGYGVGTEAFF. The CDR3 DNA reads TGCGCCAGCAGCTTGTCTCAGGGGGCGGATGGGTACGGTGTCGGCACTGAAGCTTTCTTT.